The text below deals with one T cell receptor (beta chain). This sample is part of a study of blood T cell repertoires in COVID-19. About the research overall: Samples taken during acute and convalescent COVID-19 were collected in the United States, Italy and Spain. PBMCs, B-cell-depleted T cells, or T cells were the source of the cDNA or gDNA that made up the material.

Clones were sequenced by immunoSEQ multiplex PCR, and TCRdb holds only the in-frame ones, with some missing. The table records some 300,000 clones, 88% of them present only once. Material: peripheral blood. The clonotype originates from a woman in her 30s who had recovered from COVID-19.

The CDR3 protein is CASSLQGVWETEAFF. DNA for the CDR3: TGTGCCAGCAGTTTGCAGGGGGTTTGGGAAACTGAAGCTTTCTTT. The gene calls are TRBV27 and TRBJ1-1; 7 bases match TRBD1. Unmatched junction bases numbered 9, after V lost 3 bases and J lost 5 bases. The CDR3 is made up of 15 amino acids. Germline V lookup: CDR1 MNHEY, CDR2 SMNVEV (reference sequence).